The 25 T cell receptor beta chains given below trace back to one sample, sequenced in a study of T cell responses to AZD1222 COVID-19 vaccine. Measured with immunoSEQ multiplex PCR; TCRdb has only the in-frame clones, and not every one. Among roughly 120,000 clones listed, roughly 92% were seen once. The sample was peripheral blood, taken 28 days after the second AZD1222 dose. Receptors originate from an adult who received the AZD1222 COVID-19 vaccine.

The CDR3 sequence: CASSLRSEGSPLHF. DNA of the CDR3: TGTGCCAGCAGCTTGCGGTCGGAAGGGTCACCCCTCCACTTT. The chain joins TRBV7-9 to TRBJ1-6; D gene uncertain. The CDR3 spans 14 residues. Germline V gene data show CDR1 as SEHNR and CDR2 as FQNEAQ (reference sequence). Trimming took off 3 bases at V and 10 bases at J, with 13 bases between the two ends.

To note about this clone: Other DNA sequences of this sample code for an identical CDR3. The rearrangement links TRBV4-1 to TRBJ1-5, with 7 positions matching TRBD1. The CDR3 runs to 15 residues. V was clipped by 1 base and J by 2 bases; unmatched bases: 2. Looked up from germline, CDR1 is MGHRA and CDR2 is YSYEKL. The CDR3 loop is CASSQGTGGNQPQHF. CDR3 sequence (DNA): TGCGCCAGCAGCCAAGGAACAGGGGGCAATCAGCCCCAGCATTTT.

The V call is TRBV5-1, the J call TRBJ2-5; tentatively, D is TRBD2 (6 bases). This CDR3 is 16 amino acids long. The germline gives CDR1 SGHRS, CDR2 YFSETQ. Deletions cut 0 bases from V and 7 bases from J, with 19 bases between. CDR3 protein: CASSLVPERTTGTQYF. DNA of the CDR3: TGCGCCAGCAGCTTGGTCCCCGAGAGGACTACGGGGACCCAGTACTTC.

The chain recombines TRBV7-3 with TRBJ2-5, with 7 bases lining up with TRBD2. Germline loops: CDR1 SGHTA, CDR2 FQGTGA. This CDR3 region has 15 residues. V lost 1 base, J lost 5 bases, and 7 bases stayed unmatched. CDR3 bases: TGTGCCAGCAGCTTAAACGGGGGGTCAGGCGAGACCCAGTACTTC. This sequence encodes CASSLNGGSGETQYF.

This chain joins TRBV11-2 and TRBJ1-2; D gene unclear. Trimming stripped 4 bases from V and 6 bases from J, with 15 bases between. Germline CDR1 SGHAT, CDR2 FQNNGV. The CDR3 spans 14 residues. CDR3 DNA: TGTGCCAGCAGCTCCCCGCGGGGAGGGAATGGCTACACCTTC. Residues: CASSSPRGGNGYTF.

V usage is TRBV19 and J usage is TRBJ2-2; the match to TRBD1 covers 10 bases. Germline V CDR1 and CDR2: LNHDA, SQIVND (reference sequence). V dropped 6 bases and J dropped 3; count of bases not matched to a gene: 7. The CDR3 runs 16 residues. The CDR3 region is CASRPRQGADTGELFF. The CDR3 nucleotides are TGTGCCAGTAGACCGAGACAGGGGGCAGACACCGGGGAGCTGTTTTTT. The variable domain in full, with the rest retrieved from reference TRBV19 and TRBJ2-2, is DGGITQSPKYLFRKEGQNVTLSCEQNLNHDAMYWYRQDPGQGLRLIYYSQIVNDFQKGDIAEGYSVSREKKESFPLTVTSAQKNPTAFYLCASRPRQGADTGELFFGEGSRLTVL.

Worth noting for this clone: Other DNA sequences in this specimen translate into the identical CDR3. The chain combines TRBV7-8 with TRBJ1-1; 11 nucleotides line up with TRBD1. The CDR3 has 15 residues. The germline V gene encodes CDR1 SGHVS and CDR2 FQNEAQ. The J segment lost 5 bases and the V segment lost 0 bases, leaving 2 bases of the junction unmatched. The CDR3 reads CASSLAGTGGTEAFF. CDR3 DNA: TGTGCCAGCAGCTTAGCGGGGACAGGGGGTACTGAAGCTTTCTTT.

This clone was seen only once. The chain employs TRBV28 and TRBJ2-5, with D possibly being TRBD2 (5 bases). Germline loops: CDR1 MDHEN, CDR2 SYDVKM. Deletions cut 3 bases from V and 2 bases from J, with 10 bases between. The CDR3 contains 14 residues. CDR3 in amino acids: CASSFKGAQETQYF. In nucleotides, the CDR3 is TGTGCCAGCAGTTTCAAGGGAGCACAAGAGACCCAGTACTTC.

This rearrangement joins TRBV6-4 to TRBJ2-1; TRBD2 matches at 12 bases. Germline V CDR1 and CDR2: MRHNA, SNTAGT. The CDR3 contains 14 residues. Here the CDR3 DNA reads TGTGCTGGGGGACTAGCGGGTAATCGGAATGAGCAGTTCTTC. This gives the protein CAGGLAGNRNEQFF.

CDR3 sequence: CAWRPTLIAGDYFETQYF. CDR3 bases: TGTGCCTGGAGACCCACCCTTATAGCGGGAGATTACTTTGAGACCCAGTACTTC. The chain employs TRBV30 and TRBJ2-5; 9 positions agree with TRBD2. The ends lost 3 bases at V and 5 bases at J; junction bases unmatched: 19. The CDR3 is 18 residues long. CDR1 is GTSNPN and CDR2 is SVGIG in the germline V gene (reference sequence).

The chain couples TRBV13 to TRBJ2-7; 8 positions agree with TRBD2. CDR1 PRHDT and CDR2 FYEKMQ come from the germline V gene (reference sequence). The CDR3 consists of 14 residues. Trimming at V came to 6 bases and at J to 3 bases, leaving 7 bases not matched to a gene. CDR3 sequence reads: CASRERERDYEQYF. DNA for the CDR3: TGTGCCAGCAGGGAGCGGGAGCGGGACTACGAGCAGTACTTC.

The chain carries TRBV6-5 and TRBJ1-2; the D is unclear. Germline V gives CDR1 MNHEY, CDR2 SVGAGI. The V end was cut by 0 bases, the J end by 7 bases, with 12 bases between. The CDR3 has 14 residues. The CDR3 DNA follows: TGTGCCAGCAGTTACTCGAGGGCCCCCGGTGGCTACACCTTC. It translates to CASSYSRAPGGYTF.

The genes are TRBV3-1 (or the pseudogene TRBV3-2) and TRBJ2-1; 9 nucleotides line up with TRBD2. The junction had 2 bases not matched to a gene; V was cut back by 3 bases and J by 2 bases. CDR3 length: 15 amino acids. Germline values: CDR1 LGHDT, CDR2 YNNKEL (reference sequence). The CDR3 nucleotides are TGTGCCAGCAGCCAGACTAGCGGACCCTACAATGAGCAGTTCTTC. It translates to CASSQTSGPYNEQFF.

The rearrangement links TRBV9 to TRBJ2-4, with 7 positions matching TRBD2. CDR3 length equals 14 residues. V trimming: 4 bases; J trimming: 8 bases; junction bases outside the gene matches: 9. In germline, CDR1 is SGDLS, CDR2 YYNGEE. CDR3 sequence: CASSSGLRRDIQYF. The CDR3 DNA sequence: TGTGCCAGCAGCTCGGGACTAAGGAGAGACATTCAGTACTTC.

This clone was seen just once. V is TRBV9 and J is TRBJ1-2; TRBD1 agrees at 8 bases. V lost 4 bases, J lost 3 bases, and 2 bases stayed unmatched. Per the germline V gene, CDR1 is SGDLS and CDR2 is YYNGEE. This CDR3 region has 13 residues. This CDR3 reads CASSQGADYGYTF. Written as DNA, the CDR3 is TGTGCCAGCAGCCAGGGGGCGGACTATGGCTACACCTTC.

The chain recombines TRBV27 with TRBJ2-1; 13 positions match TRBD2. Germline V lookup: CDR1 MNHEY, CDR2 SMNVEV (reference sequence). Losses at the gene ends were 4 bases for V and 6 bases for J; bases not matched to a gene: 9. The CDR3 runs 17 residues. The CDR3 loop reads CASSSALLAGGSNEQFF. Here the CDR3 DNA reads TGTGCCAGCAGTTCCGCTTTACTAGCGGGAGGGTCCAATGAGCAGTTCTTC.

The gene calls are TRBV18 and TRBJ2-1, with TRBD2 matching 10 bases. J gave up 3 bases and V 2 bases, and 4 bases lay outside the gene matches. The CDR3 covers 16 residues. Germline values: CDR1 KGHSH, CDR2 LQKENI. The DNA of the CDR3 is TGTGCCAGCTCACCATCCACTAGCGGGGTCTACAATGAGCAGTTCTTC. Its protein product is CASSPSTSGVYNEQFF.

This sequence joins TRBV4-2 and TRBJ1-2, with 8 positions matching TRBD1. CDR3 length: 16 amino acids. Germline CDR1 LGHNA, CDR2 YNFKEQ. The ends lost 1 base at V and 4 bases at J; junction bases unmatched: 8. DNA for the CDR3: TGTGCCAGCAGCCAAGGAGTGACAGGGGCATTCTATGGCTACACCTTC. It translates to CASSQGVTGAFYGYTF.

This sequence joins TRBV4-1 and TRBJ1-2; TRBD1 is a possible D gene (5 bases). CDR3 length: 15 amino acids. With 0 bases removed from V and 2 bases from J, the gap between germline ends came to 10 bases. Germline lookup yields CDR1 MGHRA and CDR2 YSYEKL. This CDR3 reads CASSQEAGMNYGYTF. Here the CDR3 DNA reads TGCGCCAGCAGCCAAGAGGCAGGGATGAACTATGGCTACACCTTC.

The chain joins TRBV6-5 to TRBJ1-1; D might be TRBD1 (5 bases). There are 14 residues in the CDR3. Trimming cost V 2 bases and J 9 bases, with 16 bases left between them. Germline-derived CDR1 and CDR2 are MNHEY and SVGAGI. The CDR3 spells CASSYRGSQMKAFF. The CDR3 DNA reads TGTGCCAGCAGTTACAGGGGCTCCCAAATGAAAGCTTTCTTT.

This chain connects TRBV27 to TRBJ1-2; D gene unclear. Looked up from germline, CDR1 is MNHEY and CDR2 is SMNVEV (reference sequence). The length of the CDR3 is 13 residues. Trimming stripped 0 bases from V and 4 bases from J, with 6 bases between. The CDR3 protein is CASSLSWRYGYTF. The CDR3 coding sequence is TGTGCCAGCAGTTTATCCTGGCGCTATGGCTACACCTTC.

The CDR3 spells CASSFREGGRRNEQFF. CDR3 sequence (DNA): TGTGCCAGCAGTTTCCGTGAGGGGGGGCGCCGGAATGAGCAGTTCTTC. The chain employs TRBV27 and TRBJ2-1; the D gene is possibly TRBD2 (7 bases). CDR3 size: 16 residues. V dropped 3 bases and J dropped 7 bases, with 19 bases sitting between them. CDR1 is MNHEY, CDR2 SMNVEV, per germline (reference sequence).

The chain uses TRBV7-3 and TRBJ2-7, with 8 positions matching TRBD2. CDR1 SGHTA and CDR2 FQGTGA come from the germline V gene. The CDR3 contains 15 residues. The V segment lost 4 bases and the J segment 5 bases; nucleotides outside the gene matches: 10. CDR3 in amino acids: CASSSTSARVNEQYF. DNA of the CDR3: TGTGCCAGCAGCTCGACTAGCGCCCGCGTGAACGAGCAGTACTTC.

The V call is TRBV28, the J call TRBJ2-1, with D uncertain. Trimming took off 7 bases at V and 3 bases at J, with 10 bases between the two ends. The length of the CDR3 is 13 residues. Germline-derived CDR1 and CDR2 are MDHEN and SYDVKM. The CDR3 region is CASNPTDYNEQFF. As DNA, the CDR3 is TGTGCCAGCAATCCTACCGACTACAATGAGCAGTTCTTC.

This chain uses TRBV7-9 with TRBJ1-1; 9 bases map to TRBD1. This CDR3 has 14 residues. Per the germline V gene, CDR1 is SEHNR and CDR2 is FQNEAQ (reference sequence). J was trimmed by 4 bases and V by 5 bases; bases with no gene match: 5. The CDR3 is CASSLQGAPTEAFF. In DNA form, the CDR3 reads TGTGCCAGCAGCCTACAGGGGGCGCCCACTGAAGCTTTCTTT.